What follows describes a single T cell receptor beta chain. Its antigen is undetermined. A J-beta primer mix and a sample-barcoded 5' primer were used in a second PCR of about 6 to 12 cycles. The template-switch adaptor was a 5' adaptor with 12 random nucleotides. It tagged each cDNA molecule. TCRdb reprocessed the 5' RACE reads via MiXCR and lists one record per CDR3 protein. The table has about 1.6 million distinct CDR3 sequences, about 35% seen once. The sample belongs to a study of blood T cells in healthy people across ages. Study-level results: Compared with aged donors, long-lived donors showed fewer expanded clones, suggesting selection.

The sample, around 10 milliliters of peripheral blood, was drawn from each donor. Per individual sample, total RNA of at least 5.5 micrograms was extracted. The germline V and J ends were trimmed by 8 bases and 0 bases, with 15 bases remaining between them. The germline V gene has CDR1 MNHNS and CDR2 SASEGT. This CDR3 is 15 amino acids long. The sequence derives from a woman under 40 in good health. J is TRBJ2-3 and V is TRBV6-1, with TRBD2 as a possible D gene (6 bases). The sequencing input was blood. The CDR3 DNA reads as TGTGCCAGCTTTATCGGGGGAGCTAGCACAGATACGCAGTATTTT. Translation: CASFIGGASTDTQYF.